One TCR beta chain is described in this entry. The antigen is undetermined. PCR amplification relied on 60 Vbeta primers (plus 13 Jbeta primers). Profiled with immunoSEQ multiplex PCR; TCRdb holds only in-frame clones, not every one. Here the sample spans about 80,000 clones, around 60% being singletons. The data belong to a study of cytomegalovirus exposure and HLA in healthy donors. General study points: An analysis done earlier found most TCR beta V segments productive about 90% or about 30% of the time. TCR beta V- and J-gene trimming was later associated with a missense DCLRE1C variant.

Unrecorded immune exposure was likely among donors, who were nominally healthy when sampled. This TCR was recovered from a male donor in good health and CMV-seropositive. The sequencing input was PBMCs.

The CDR3 spells CASSQDGGSPYNEQFF. The CDR3 DNA reads TGCGCCAGCAGCCAAGACGGCGGGAGTCCCTACAATGAGCAGTTCTTC. The chain uses TRBV4-1 and TRBJ2-1; 7 nucleotides align to TRBD2. V shed 0 bases, J shed 2 bases, and the junction held 4 bases outside the gene matches. The length of the CDR3 is 16 residues. CDR1 is MGHRA, CDR2 YSYEKL, per germline.